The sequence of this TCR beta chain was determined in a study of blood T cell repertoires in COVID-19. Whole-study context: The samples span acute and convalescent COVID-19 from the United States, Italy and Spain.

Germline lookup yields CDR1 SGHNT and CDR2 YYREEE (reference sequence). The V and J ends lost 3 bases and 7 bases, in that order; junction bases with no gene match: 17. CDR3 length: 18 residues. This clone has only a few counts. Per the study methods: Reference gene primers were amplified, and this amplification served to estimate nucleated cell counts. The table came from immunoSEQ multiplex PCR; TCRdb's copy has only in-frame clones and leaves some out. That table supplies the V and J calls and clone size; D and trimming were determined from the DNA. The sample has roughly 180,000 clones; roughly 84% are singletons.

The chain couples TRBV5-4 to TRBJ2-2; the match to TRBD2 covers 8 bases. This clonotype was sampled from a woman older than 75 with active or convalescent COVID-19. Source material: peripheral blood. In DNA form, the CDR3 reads TGTGCCAGCAGCTCAATGACTGTAAGGACTAGCACCGGCGGGGAGCTGTTTTTT. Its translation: CASSSMTVRTSTGGELFF. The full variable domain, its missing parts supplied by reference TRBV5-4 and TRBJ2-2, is ETGVTQSPTHLIKTRGQQVTLRCSSQSGHNTVSWYQQALGQGPQFIFQYYREEENGRGNFPPRFSGLQFPNYSSELNVNALELDDSALYLCASSSMTVRTSTGGELFFGEGSRLTVL.